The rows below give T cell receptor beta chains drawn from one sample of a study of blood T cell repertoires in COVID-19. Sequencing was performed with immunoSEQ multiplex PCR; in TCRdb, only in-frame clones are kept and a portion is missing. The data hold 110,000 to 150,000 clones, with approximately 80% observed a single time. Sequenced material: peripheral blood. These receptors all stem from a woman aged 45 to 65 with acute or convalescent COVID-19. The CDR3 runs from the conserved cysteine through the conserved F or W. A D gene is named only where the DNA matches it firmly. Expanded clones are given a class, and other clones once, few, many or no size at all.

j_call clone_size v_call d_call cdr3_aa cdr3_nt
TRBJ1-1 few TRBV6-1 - CASSEALGGNTEAFF TGTGCCAGCAGTGAAGCCTTAGGGGGGAACACTGAAGCTTTCTTT
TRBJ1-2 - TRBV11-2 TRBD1 CASRQGQEEYGYTF TGTGCCAGCAGACAAGGACAGGAAGAGTATGGCTACACCTTC
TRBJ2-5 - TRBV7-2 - CASSLDVTGSATQYF TGTGCCAGCAGCTTAGATGTAACAGGGTCAGCGACCCAGTACTTC
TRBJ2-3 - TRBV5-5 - CASSYYNTDTQYF TGTGCCAGCAGCTACTATAACACAGATACGCAGTATTTT
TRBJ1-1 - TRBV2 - CASMGPGKAEAFF TGTGCCAGCATGGGCCCCGGTAAAGCTGAAGCTTTCTTT
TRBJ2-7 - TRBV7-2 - CASSRTEYEQYF TGTGCCAGCAGCCGAACAGAGTACGAGCAGTACTTC
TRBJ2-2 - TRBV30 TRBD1 CAWRPRDRVGAGELFF TGTGCCTGGAGACCCCGGGACAGGGTTGGGGCCGGGGAGCTGTTTTTT
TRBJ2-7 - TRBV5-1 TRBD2 CASSLWGGGAAYEQYF TGCGCCAGCAGCTTGTGGGGCGGGGGGGCCGCCTACGAGCAGTACTTC
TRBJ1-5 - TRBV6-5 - CASSWAGNQPQHF TGTGCCAGCAGTTGGGCTGGCAATCAGCCCCAGCATTTT
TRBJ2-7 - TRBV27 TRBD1 CASSAGQGQSYEQYF TGTGCCAGCAGTGCCGGACAGGGCCAGTCCTACGAGCAGTACTTC
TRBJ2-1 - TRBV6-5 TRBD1 CASSRGLVGEQFF TGTGCCAGCTCCAGGGGGTTGGTGGGTGAGCAGTTCTTC
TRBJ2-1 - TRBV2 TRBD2 CASSGGGHYNEQFF TGTGCCAGCAGTGGCGGGGGGCATTACAATGAGCAGTTCTTC
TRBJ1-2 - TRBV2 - CASSEGVRGGGGYTF TGTGCCAGCAGTGAAGGGGTACGGGGTGGAGGAGGCTACACCTTC
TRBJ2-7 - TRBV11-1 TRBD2 CASSFSGGTYEQYF TGTGCCAGCAGCTTCAGCGGGGGGACCTACGAGCAGTACTTC
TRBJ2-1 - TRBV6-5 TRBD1 CASSYRQGVRNEQFF TGTGCCAGCAGTTATCGGCAGGGGGTTAGGAATGAGCAGTTCTTC
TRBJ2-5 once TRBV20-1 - CSASSFSETQYF TGCAGTGCTAGTTCCTTTTCAGAGACCCAGTACTTC
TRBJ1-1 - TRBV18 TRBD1 CASSGDSPTEAFF TGTGCCAGCTCAGGGGACAGCCCCACTGAAGCTTTCTTT
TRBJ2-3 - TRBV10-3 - CAISGGEGDTQYF TGTGCCATCAGTGGGGGTGAGGGCGATACGCAGTATTTT
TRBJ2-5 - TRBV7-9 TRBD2 CASSPQGLAMETQYF TGTGCCAGCAGCCCTCAAGGACTAGCAATGGAGACCCAGTACTTC
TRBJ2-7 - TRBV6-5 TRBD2 CASSYKRGAFYEQYF TGTGCCAGCAGTTACAAGCGGGGGGCCTTCTACGAGCAGTACTTC
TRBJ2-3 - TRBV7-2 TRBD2 CASSLGLAGDRDTQYF TGTGCCAGCAGCTTGGGTCTAGCGGGGGACAGGGATACGCAGTATTTT
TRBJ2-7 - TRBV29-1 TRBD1 CSVQGAYEQYF TGCAGCGTTCAGGGGGCTTACGAGCAGTACTTC
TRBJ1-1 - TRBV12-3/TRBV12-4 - CASSIGENTEAFF TGTGCCAGCAGCATCGGGGAGAACACTGAAGCTTTCTTT
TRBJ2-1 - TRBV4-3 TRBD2 CASSQSHLGLAGGWNEQFF TGCGCCAGCAGCCAATCGCATCTCGGACTAGCGGGGGGATGGAATGAGCAGTTCTTC
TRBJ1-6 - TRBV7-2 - CASSLQGYNSPLHF TGTGCCAGCAGCTTGCAGGGTTATAATTCACCCCTCCACTTT
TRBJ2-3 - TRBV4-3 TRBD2 CASSQPPSGGSTDTQYF TGCGCCAGCAGCCAACCTCCTAGCGGTGGTAGCACAGATACGCAGTATTTT